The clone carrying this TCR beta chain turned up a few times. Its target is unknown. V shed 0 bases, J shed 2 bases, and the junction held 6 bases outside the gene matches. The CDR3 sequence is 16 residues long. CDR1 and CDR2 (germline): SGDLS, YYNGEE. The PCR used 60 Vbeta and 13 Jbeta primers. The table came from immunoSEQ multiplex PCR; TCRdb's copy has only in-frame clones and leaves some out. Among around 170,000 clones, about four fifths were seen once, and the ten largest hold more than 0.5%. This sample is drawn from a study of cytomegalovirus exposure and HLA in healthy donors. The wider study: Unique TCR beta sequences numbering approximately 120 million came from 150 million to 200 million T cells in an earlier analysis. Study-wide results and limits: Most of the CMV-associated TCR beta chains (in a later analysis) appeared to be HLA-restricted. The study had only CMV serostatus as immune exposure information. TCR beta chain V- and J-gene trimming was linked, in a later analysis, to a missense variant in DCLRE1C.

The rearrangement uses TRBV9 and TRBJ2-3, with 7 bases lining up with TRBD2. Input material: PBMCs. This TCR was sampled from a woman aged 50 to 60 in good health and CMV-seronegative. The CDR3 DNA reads TGTGCCAGCAGCGTAGGGGGAGGGGACTTCACAGATACGCAGTATTTT. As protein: CASSVGGGDFTDTQYF.